This is a list of T cell receptor beta chains from one sample in a study of T cell repertoires in cytomegalovirus infection. What these receptors recognize is not known. Using its own MiXCR run on the reads, TCRdb lists one record per CDR3 protein. The table has about 890,000 distinct CDR3 sequences, approximately 31% seen once. The input for sequencing was cultured CD8+ T cells from PBMCs, taken from culture after CMV antigen stimulation. The receptors here all came from a human donor in good health (CMV status not recorded). Some clones in this sample may be carry-over from other donors' samples. Each CDR3 is given with its conserved first and last residue. Each record gives: clone size, V gene, J gene, CDR3 protein. Clone size appears in some rows only: once, few, many, or a class for an expanded clone.

>.|TRBV27|TRBJ2-7
CASSSAGPGYEQYF
>.|TRBV27|TRBJ1-1
CASMKNTEAFF
>.|TRBV6-5|TRBJ1-1
CASSPRAGLNTEAFF
>.|TRBV4-2|TRBJ1-2
CASSQDAQRGTNYGYTF
>.|TRBV2|TRBJ1-2
CASSEGPGYTF
>.|TRBV7-6|TRBJ2-1
CASSFGGGAIGNEQFF
>.|TRBV5-4|TRBJ2-2
CASQNRDRVIGELFF
>many|TRBV7-8|TRBJ1-6
CASSPGSPLHF
>few|TRBV6-6|TRBJ2-3
CASSYSVAADTQYF
>once|TRBV28|TRBJ2-1
CASSSQRVALNEQFF
>once|TRBV3-1|TRBJ1-6
CASSHLLGTDGRSPLHF
>few|TRBV6-2/TRBV6-3|TRBJ1-1
CASSIWRDEAFF
>.|TRBV27|TRBJ2-6
CASSVVGANVLTF
>.|TRBV2|TRBJ2-1
CASSEGLAGPMVYNEQFF
>.|TRBV28|TRBJ1-2
CASSRKPGQGSIGYTF
>many|TRBV7-6|TRBJ2-1
CASSLKRVGAGWNEQFF
>.|TRBV2|TRBJ2-7
CASSAGANYEQYF
>.|TRBV25-1|TRBJ2-2
CASRKGTGELFF
>once|TRBV20-1|TRBJ2-1
CSATIGYSGGYNEQFF
>.|TRBV6-1|TRBJ1-4
CASLSRLGGKEKLFF
>.|TRBV27|TRBJ2-3
CASSPAGTGSTDTQYF
>once|TRBV7-9|TRBJ2-5
CASSMTGARETQYF
>many|TRBV5-5|TRBJ1-1
CASSLDLGTEAFF
>few|TRBV7-8|TRBJ2-7
CASSPIAAGGGEQYF
>.|TRBV4-1|TRBJ2-4
CASSQDKNIQYF
>few|TRBV4-3|TRBJ2-4
CASSQGRRISPATIQYF
>once|TRBV6-6|TRBJ2-3
CASSRLPGLADTDTQYF
>.|TRBV10-1|TRBJ1-1
CATRGQGDEAFF
>many|TRBV7-6|TRBJ2-5
CASSFRGGETQYF
>.|TRBV6-2/TRBV6-3|TRBJ1-5
CASSFNWRADISNQPQHF
>many|TRBV7-2|TRBJ2-3
CASSLTLSAGGRATDTQYF
>.|TRBV28|TRBJ2-3
CASSPSLWTSGGAYQDTQYF
>few|TRBV19|TRBJ1-5
CASSISSGANQPQHF
>.|TRBV2|TRBJ1-3
CASSESGPDTIYF
>.|TRBV6-1|TRBJ1-2
CASTEARTGSSYTF
>.|TRBV20-1|TRBJ1-6
CSARDKTALPPLHF
>.|TRBV5-1|TRBJ2-3
CASSSFRGRTPSTDTQYF
>.|TRBV12-3/TRBV12-4|TRBJ2-1
CASSLVLAGGSSYNEQFF
>.|TRBV19|TRBJ1-5
CASPSEPVRQPQHF
>few|TRBV7-9|TRBJ2-7
CASSSPDRVNEQYF
>.|TRBV11-2|TRBJ2-3
CASSLVGLAYDTQYF
>few|TRBV7-2|TRBJ2-3
CASSLVRVVTDTQYF
>few|TRBV6-5|TRBJ1-2
CASRHDRDRRAYGYTF
>.|TRBV19|TRBJ1-1
CASGEDYTEAFF
>few|TRBV4-1|TRBJ2-1
CASSPRSQGASNEQFF
>.|TRBV15|TRBJ1-6
CATRAGVNSPLHF
>.|TRBV2|TRBJ1-2
CASSERPGGRYGYTF
>.|TRBV5-6|TRBJ2-7
CASSPGQGASKYEQYF
>few|TRBV29-1|TRBJ2-3
CSVAGLSTDTQYF
>.|TRBV5-4|TRBJ2-7
CASSFGRGSNEQYF
>.|TRBV9|TRBJ2-3
CASSVVNTDTQYF
>few|TRBV18|TRBJ1-5
CASSSLWLSQPQHF
>.|TRBV5-4|TRBJ2-7
CASSPTSSDEQYF
>many|TRBV7-6|TRBJ2-5
CASSSPPGQETQYF
>few|TRBV19|TRBJ1-1
CASMPSRGWNTEAFF
>once|TRBV5-4|TRBJ2-1
CVSSSGLAVDEQFF
>few|TRBV27|TRBJ1-2
CASSTRGEYYGYTF